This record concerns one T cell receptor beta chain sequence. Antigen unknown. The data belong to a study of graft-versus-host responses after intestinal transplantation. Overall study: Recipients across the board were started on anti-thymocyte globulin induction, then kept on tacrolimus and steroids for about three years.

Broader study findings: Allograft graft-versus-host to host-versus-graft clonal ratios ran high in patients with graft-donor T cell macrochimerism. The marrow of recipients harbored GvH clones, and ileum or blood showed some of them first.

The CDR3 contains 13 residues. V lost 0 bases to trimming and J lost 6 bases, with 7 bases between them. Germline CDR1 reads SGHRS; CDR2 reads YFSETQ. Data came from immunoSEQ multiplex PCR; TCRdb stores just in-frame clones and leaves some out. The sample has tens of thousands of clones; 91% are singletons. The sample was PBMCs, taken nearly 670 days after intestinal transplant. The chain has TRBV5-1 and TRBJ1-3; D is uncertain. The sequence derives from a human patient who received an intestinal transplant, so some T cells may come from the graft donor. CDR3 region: CASSLEASNTIYF. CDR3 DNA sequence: TGCGCCAGCAGCTTGGAGGCATCAAACACCATATATTTT.